These 16 T cell receptor beta chains were sequenced from one sample in a study of regulatory T cells in long-lasting Graves disease. CDR3-region Arm-PCR and iRepertoire HTBI primers produced the TCR beta libraries. TCRdb independently ran MiXCR on the multiplex PCR reads; one entry per CDR3 protein. Of about 430,000 distinct CDR3 sequences in the sample, over 14% were seen once. The time point denotes: newly diagnosed GD, antithyroid drugs for less than 3 months. Scientists built the TCR library using RNA that was extracted from PBMCs. Separately, the same data were catalogued under a study of T cells in Graves' hyperthyroidism and ophthalmopathy.

The sample consisted of peripheral blood mononuclear cells (PBMCs), taken at new diagnosis, from a patient treated with antithyroid drugs. These receptors all stem from a woman in her forties with Graves disease.

This clonotype has only a few counts. The gene calls are TRBV7-9 and TRBJ1-2, with 7 positions matching TRBD1. V was clipped by 0 bases and J by 3 bases; unmatched bases: 13. This CDR3 is built from 18 residues. Germline V gene sequence: CDR1 SEHNR, CDR2 FQNEAQ (reference sequence). The CDR3 bases are TGTGCCAGCAGCTTAGCGCTAACTACAGGGGTCGGGTACTATGGCTACACCTTC. The encoded protein is CASSLALTTGVGYYGYTF.

Points on this clonotype: This sequence may be a read error, since a much larger clone differs from it by one base. V gene TRBV6-2 or TRBV6-3 combines with J gene TRBJ2-5, with 13 bases lining up with TRBD2. Germline V gene sequence: CDR1 MNHEY, CDR2 SVGEGT. With V trimmed by 8 bases and J by 2 bases, 5 bases remained unmatched. CDR3 length equals 15 residues. CDR3 coding DNA: TGTGCCAGCGAGGGACTAGCGGGGATACAAGAGACCCAGTACTTC. Encoded protein: CASEGLAGIQETQYF.

At least ten counts were recorded for this clonotype. This sequence joins TRBV2 and TRBJ1-1; no clear D. This CDR3 has 13 amino acids. Germline lookup yields CDR1 SNHLY and CDR2 FYNNEI. Trimming took 2 bases from V and 1 from J, leaving 5 bases between them. The CDR3 reads CASSELENTEAFF. CDR3 nucleotides: TGTGCCAGCAGTGAATTGGAGAACACTGAAGCTTTCTTT. The full variable domain, in which reference TRBV2 and TRBJ1-1 provide the parts outside the CDR3, is EPEVTQTPSHQVTQMGQEVILRCVPISNHLYFYWYRQILGQKVEFLVSFYNNEISEKSEIFDDQFSVERPDGSNFTLKIRSTKLEDSAMYFCASSELENTEAFFGQGTRLTVV.

There are a few counts of this clonotype. J is TRBJ2-7 and V is TRBV5-6; TRBD1 aligns across 7 bases. The germline V gene encodes CDR1 SGHDT and CDR2 YYEEEE. This CDR3 has 14 amino acids. V dropped 2 bases and J dropped 4; count of bases not matched to a gene: 6. The CDR3 here is CASSFGTVSYEQYF. Written as DNA, the CDR3 is TGTGCCAGCAGCTTTGGGACAGTGTCTTACGAGCAGTACTTC. The variable domain in full, completed from reference TRBV5-6 and TRBJ2-7, reads DAGVTQSPTHLIKTRGQQVTLRCSPKSGHDTVSWYQQALGQGPQFIFQYYEEEERQRGNFPDRFSGHQFPNYSSELNVNALLLGDSALYLCASSFGTVSYEQYFGPGTRLTVT.

J is TRBJ2-7 and V is TRBV29-1; 9 positions match TRBD2. There are 13 residues in the CDR3. Germline V CDR1 and CDR2: SQVTM, ANQGSEA. With 4 bases clipped from V and 4 bases from J, the junction kept 5 bases outside the gene matches. Here the CDR3 reads CSVGGTSRYEQYF. CDR3 DNA: TGCAGCGTTGGCGGGACTAGCAGGTACGAGCAGTACTTC.

At least ten counts were recorded for this clonotype. The V and J genes are TRBV5-1 and TRBJ2-1; D is undetermined. From germline, CDR1 is SGHRS and CDR2 YFSETQ. CDR3 length: 13 residues. Trimming left V 2 bases short and J 6 bases short, with 9 bases between. CDR3 sequence (DNA): TGCGCCAGCAGCTTAACCTCTGCCAATGAGCAGTTCTTC. Translation: CASSLTSANEQFF.

This clonotype came up many times. This chain links TRBV11-3 with TRBJ2-6; D not certain. V lost 0 bases and J 0 bases, leaving 9 bases between the germline ends. Germline V lookup: CDR1 SGHNT, CDR2 YENEEA. The CDR3 is 17 amino acids. The CDR3 region is CASSLDSPSSGANVLTF. The CDR3 DNA reads TGTGCCAGCAGCTTAGATAGCCCGTCCTCTGGGGCCAACGTCCTGACTTTC.

This clonotype was detected ten times or more. The chain carries TRBV12-3 or TRBV12-4 and TRBJ2-7; D remains ambiguous. V was clipped by 6 bases and J by 5 bases, with 11 bases between them. The CDR3 is 12 amino acids. This chain's CDR3 is CASSLVRHEQYF. For the CDR3, the DNA is TGTGCCAGCAGCTTGGTGAGGCACGAGCAGTACTTC.

This clonotype was detected only a few times. The chain recombines TRBV6-1 with TRBJ2-5; 10 nucleotides line up with TRBD1. The CDR3 contains 15 residues. The J segment lost 5 bases and the V segment lost 6 bases, leaving 9 bases of the junction unmatched. The germline CDR1 and CDR2 sequences are MNHNS and SASEGT. In DNA, the CDR3 is TGTGCCAGCAGGCCGGGACAGGGGTCCGGGGAGACCCAGTACTTC. Translated: CASRPGQGSGETQYF.

The table lists this clonotype with a few counts. The chain employs TRBV2 and TRBJ2-5; TRBD1 matches at 11 bases. Germline loops: CDR1 SNHLY, CDR2 FYNNEI. The junction had 10 bases not matched to a gene; V was cut back by 5 bases and J by 5 bases. The CDR3 consists of 16 residues. The CDR3 coding sequence is TGTGCCAGCAGTTTCCTTGGACAGGGGGCGGGGGAGACCCAGTACTTC. It yields the protein CASSFLGQGAGETQYF.

This clonotype has a count of ten or more. This chain uses TRBV7-2 with TRBJ1-1; D gene ambiguous. CDR1 is SGHTA, CDR2 FQGNSA, per germline. The CDR3 contains 16 residues. V gave up 5 bases and J gave up 1 base, with 17 bases separating them. This CDR3 reads CASSQDFGRGNTEAFF. In DNA form, the CDR3 reads TGTGCCAGCAGCCAGGACTTCGGTCGAGGGAACACTGAAGCTTTCTTT. Full variable domain (missing parts from reference TRBV7-2 and TRBJ1-1): GAGVSQSPSNKVTEKGKDVELRCDPISGHTALYWYRQSLGQGLEFLIYFQGNSAPDKSGLPSDRFSAERTGGSVSTLTIQRTQQEDSAVYLCASSQDFGRGNTEAFFGQGTRLTVV.

The chain has TRBV20-1 and TRBJ2-5, with TRBD2 identical over 10 bases. From germline, CDR1 is DFQATT and CDR2 SNEGSKA (reference sequence). Trimming cost V 0 bases and J 5 bases; bases outside gene matches: 12. The CDR3 totals 17 residues. The CDR3 is CSARDHTVAGGLETQYF. CDR3 bases: TGCAGTGCTAGAGACCACACAGTAGCGGGAGGTTTGGAGACCCAGTACTTC.

The chain's CDR3 is CSAPGTGGTGELFF. CDR3 nucleotides: TGCAGTGCCCCCGGGACAGGTGGTACCGGGGAGCTGTTTTTT. The chain links TRBV20-1 to TRBJ2-2; 8 positions match TRBD1. With V trimmed by 6 bases and J by 5 bases, 8 bases remained unmatched. CDR1 and CDR2 (germline): DFQATT, SNEGSKA (reference sequence). The CDR3 spans 14 residues.

This chain links TRBV20-1 with TRBJ2-3, with no clear D. Trimming shortened V by 4 bases and J by 4 bases, and 9 bases separated the two germline ends. The germline V gene has CDR1 DFQATT and CDR2 SNEGSKA (reference sequence). The CDR3 has 12 amino acids. The CDR3 sequence is CSAKGIADTQYF. CDR3 coding DNA: TGCAGTGCTAAAGGGATCGCAGATACGCAGTATTTT.

The table lists this clonotype with many counts. This chain joins TRBV28 and TRBJ1-2; TRBD1 matches at 7 bases. Trimming cost V 6 bases and J 4 bases; bases outside gene matches: 5. Germline V gene lookup returns CDR1 MDHEN and CDR2 SYDVKM. The CDR3 is 13 residues long. The CDR3 spells CASRTGTGYGYTF. The CDR3 DNA reads as TGTGCCAGCAGGACAGGGACCGGCTATGGCTACACCTTC.

This clonotype was recorded a few times. The chain joins TRBV6-2 or TRBV6-3 to TRBJ2-2; 7 nucleotides match TRBD1. Germline CDR1 and CDR2: MNHEY and SVGEGT. This CDR3 has 16 amino acids. Trimming took 0 bases from V and 7 from J; bases not matched to a gene: 8. The CDR3 here is CASSYSKTTGHGELFF. In DNA, the CDR3 is TGTGCCAGCAGTTACTCAAAAACGACAGGGCACGGGGAGCTGTTTTTT.